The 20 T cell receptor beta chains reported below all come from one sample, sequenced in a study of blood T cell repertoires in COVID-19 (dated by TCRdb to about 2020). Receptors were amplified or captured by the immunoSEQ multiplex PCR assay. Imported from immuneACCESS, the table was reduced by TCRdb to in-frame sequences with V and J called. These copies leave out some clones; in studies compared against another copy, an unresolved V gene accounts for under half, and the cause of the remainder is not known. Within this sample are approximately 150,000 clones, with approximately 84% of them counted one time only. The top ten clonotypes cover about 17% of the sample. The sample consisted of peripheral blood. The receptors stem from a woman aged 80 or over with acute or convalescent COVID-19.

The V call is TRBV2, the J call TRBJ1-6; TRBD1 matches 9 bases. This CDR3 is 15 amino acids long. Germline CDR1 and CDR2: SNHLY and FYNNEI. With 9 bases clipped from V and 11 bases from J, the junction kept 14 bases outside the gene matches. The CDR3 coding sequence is TGTGCCAGGCAAGAACCGGGACAGGGTATGGCACCCCTCCACTTT. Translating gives CARQEPGQGMAPLHF.

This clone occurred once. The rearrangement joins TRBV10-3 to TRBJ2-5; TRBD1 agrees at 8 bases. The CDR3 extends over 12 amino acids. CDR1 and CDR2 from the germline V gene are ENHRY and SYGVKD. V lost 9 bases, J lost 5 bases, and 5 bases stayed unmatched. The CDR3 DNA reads TGTGCCATTTCAGGGGGCGGGGAGACCCAGTACTTC. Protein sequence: CAISGGGETQYF.

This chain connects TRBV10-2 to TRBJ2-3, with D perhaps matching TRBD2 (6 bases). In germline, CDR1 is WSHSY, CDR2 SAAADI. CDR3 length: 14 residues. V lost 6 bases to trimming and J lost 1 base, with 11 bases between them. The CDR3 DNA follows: TGCGCCAGCAGATGGCCGGGGGGCACAGATACGCAGTATTTT. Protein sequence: CASRWPGGTDTQYF.

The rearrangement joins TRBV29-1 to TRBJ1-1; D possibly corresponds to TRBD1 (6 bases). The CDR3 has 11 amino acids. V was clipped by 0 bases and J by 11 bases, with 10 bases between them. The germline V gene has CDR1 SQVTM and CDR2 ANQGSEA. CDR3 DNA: TGCAGCGTTGAAGATCTGCAGGGGGCTTTCTTT. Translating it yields CSVEDLQGAFF.

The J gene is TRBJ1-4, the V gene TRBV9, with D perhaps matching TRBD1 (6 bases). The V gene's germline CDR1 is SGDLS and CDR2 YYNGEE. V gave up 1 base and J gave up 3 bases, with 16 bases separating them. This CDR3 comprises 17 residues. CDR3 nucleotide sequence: TGTGCCAGCAGCGTACCTCTATACAGGGCTGCTAATGAAAAACTGTTTTTT. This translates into CASSVPLYRAANEKLFF.

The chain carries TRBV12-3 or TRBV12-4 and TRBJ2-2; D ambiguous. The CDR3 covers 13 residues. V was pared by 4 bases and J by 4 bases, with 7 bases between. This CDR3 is CASSYRSTGELFF. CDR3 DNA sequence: TGTGCCAGCAGTTATAGGAGCACCGGGGAGCTGTTTTTT.

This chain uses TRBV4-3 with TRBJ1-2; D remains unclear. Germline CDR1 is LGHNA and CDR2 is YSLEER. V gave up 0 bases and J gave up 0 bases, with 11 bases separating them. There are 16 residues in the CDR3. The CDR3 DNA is TGCGCCAGCAGCCAAGAGGGCCAGATAACTAACTATGGCTACACCTTC. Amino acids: CASSQEGQITNYGYTF.

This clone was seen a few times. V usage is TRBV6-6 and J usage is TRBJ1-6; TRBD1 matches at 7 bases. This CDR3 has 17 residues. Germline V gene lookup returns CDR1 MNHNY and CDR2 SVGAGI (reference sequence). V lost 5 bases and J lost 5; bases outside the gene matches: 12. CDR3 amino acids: CASSPGYRGANNSPLHF. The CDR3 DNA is TGTGCCAGCAGTCCTGGGTACAGGGGTGCGAATAATTCACCCCTCCACTTT.

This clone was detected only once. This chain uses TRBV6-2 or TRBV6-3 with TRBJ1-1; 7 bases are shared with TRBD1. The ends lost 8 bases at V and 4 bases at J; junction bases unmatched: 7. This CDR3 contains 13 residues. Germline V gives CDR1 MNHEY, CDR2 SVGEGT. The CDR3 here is CASRHHRGTEAFF. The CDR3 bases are TGTGCCAGCCGCCACCACAGGGGCACTGAAGCTTTCTTT.

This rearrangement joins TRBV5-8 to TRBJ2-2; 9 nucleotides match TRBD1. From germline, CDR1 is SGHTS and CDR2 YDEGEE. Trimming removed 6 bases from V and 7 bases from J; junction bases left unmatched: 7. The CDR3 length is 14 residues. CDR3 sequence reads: CASNRDRENGELFF. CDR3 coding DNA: TGTGCCAGCAACCGGGACAGGGAGAACGGGGAGCTGTTTTTT. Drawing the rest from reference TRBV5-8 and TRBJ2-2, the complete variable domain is EAGVTQSPTHLIKTRGQQATLRCSPISGHTSVYWYQQALGLGLQFLLWYDEGEERNRGNFPPRFSGRQFPNYSSELNVNALELEDSALYLCASNRDRENGELFFGEGSRLTVL.

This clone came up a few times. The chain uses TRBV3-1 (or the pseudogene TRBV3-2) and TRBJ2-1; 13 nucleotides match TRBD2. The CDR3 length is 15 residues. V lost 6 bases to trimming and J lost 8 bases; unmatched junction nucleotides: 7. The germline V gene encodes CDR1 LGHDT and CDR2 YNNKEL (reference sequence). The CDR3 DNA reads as TGTGCCAGCAGGCGACTAGCGGGAGGTAACTATGAGCAGTTCTTC. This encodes CASRRLAGGNYEQFF.

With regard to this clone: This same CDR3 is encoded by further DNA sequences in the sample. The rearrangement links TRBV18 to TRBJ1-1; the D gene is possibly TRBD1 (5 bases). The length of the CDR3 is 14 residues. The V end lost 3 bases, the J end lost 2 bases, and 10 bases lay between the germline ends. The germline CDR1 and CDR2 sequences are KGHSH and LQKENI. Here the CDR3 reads CASSPDRLNTEAFF. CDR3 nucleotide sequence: TGTGCCAGCTCACCCGACAGACTTAACACTGAAGCTTTCTTT.

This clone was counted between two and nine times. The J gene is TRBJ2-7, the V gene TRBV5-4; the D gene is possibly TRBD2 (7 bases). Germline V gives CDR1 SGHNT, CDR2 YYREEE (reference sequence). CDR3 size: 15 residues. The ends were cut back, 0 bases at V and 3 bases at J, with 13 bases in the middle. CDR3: CASSLGGGGNYEQYF. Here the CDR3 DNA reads TGTGCCAGCAGCTTGGGGGGGGGCGGCAACTACGAGCAGTACTTC.

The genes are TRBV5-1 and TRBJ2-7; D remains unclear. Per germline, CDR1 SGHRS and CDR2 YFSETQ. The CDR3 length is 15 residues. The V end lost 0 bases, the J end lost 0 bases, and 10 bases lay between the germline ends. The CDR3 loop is CASSLGQWSSYEQYF. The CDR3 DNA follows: TGCGCCAGCAGCTTGGGCCAGTGGAGCTCCTACGAGCAGTACTTC. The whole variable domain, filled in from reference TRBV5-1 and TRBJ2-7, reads KAGVTQTPRYLIKTRGQQVTLSCSPISGHRSVSWYQQTPGQGLQFLFEYFSETQRNKGNFPGRFSGRQFSNSRSEMNVSTLELGDSALYLCASSLGQWSSYEQYFGPGTRLTVT.

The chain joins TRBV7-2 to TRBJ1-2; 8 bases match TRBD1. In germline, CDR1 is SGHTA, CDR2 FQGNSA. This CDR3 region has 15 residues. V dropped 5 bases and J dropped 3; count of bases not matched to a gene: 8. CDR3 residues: CASSPRTGRDYGYTF. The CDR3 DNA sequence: TGTGCCAGCAGCCCGAGGACAGGGCGGGACTATGGCTACACCTTC.

This CDR3 is CASSETQGSSGYTF. CDR3 sequence (DNA): TGTGCCAGCTCCGAAACCCAGGGATCTTCTGGCTACACCTTC. This chain connects TRBV18 to TRBJ1-2, with D tentatively TRBD1 (5 bases). This CDR3 is 14 amino acids long. The V end was cut by 6 bases, the J end by 7 bases, with 18 bases between. CDR1 KGHSH and CDR2 LQKENI come from the germline V gene.

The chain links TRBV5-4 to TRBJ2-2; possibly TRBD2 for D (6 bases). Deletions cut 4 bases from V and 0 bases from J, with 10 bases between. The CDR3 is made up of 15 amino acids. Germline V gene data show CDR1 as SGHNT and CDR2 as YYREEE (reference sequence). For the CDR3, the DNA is TGTGCCAGCAGCACCGGGACTCCGAACACCGGGGAGCTGTTTTTT. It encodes CASSTGTPNTGELFF. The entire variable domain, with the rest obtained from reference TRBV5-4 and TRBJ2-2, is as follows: ETGVTQSPTHLIKTRGQQVTLRCSSQSGHNTVSWYQQALGQGPQFIFQYYREEENGRGNFPPRFSGLQFPNYSSELNVNALELDDSALYLCASSTGTPNTGELFFGEGSRLTVL.

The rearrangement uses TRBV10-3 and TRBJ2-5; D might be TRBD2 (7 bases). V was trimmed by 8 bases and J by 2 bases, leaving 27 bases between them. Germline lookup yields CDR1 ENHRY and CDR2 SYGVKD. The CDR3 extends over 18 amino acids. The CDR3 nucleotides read TGTGCCATCGGACGGGGGAGGGCCACAGGGTGGGAACAAGAGACCCAGTACTTC. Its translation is CAIGRGRATGWEQETQYF.

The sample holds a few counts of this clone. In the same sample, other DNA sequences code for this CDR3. CDR3 nucleotides: TGTGCCAGCAGCTTAGGGACTAGCGGGGTCTACAATGAGCAGTTCTTC. Translated: CASSLGTSGVYNEQFF. The rearrangement uses TRBV11-3 and TRBJ2-1, with TRBD2 matching 12 bases. The CDR3 sequence is 16 residues long. Germline trimming cut 1 base from V and 3 bases from J; bases unmatched to any gene: 1. CDR1 SGHNT and CDR2 YENEEA come from the germline V gene.

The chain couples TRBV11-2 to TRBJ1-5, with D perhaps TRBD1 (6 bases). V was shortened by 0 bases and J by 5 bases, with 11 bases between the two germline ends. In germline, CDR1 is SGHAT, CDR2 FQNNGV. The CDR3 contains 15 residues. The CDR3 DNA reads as TGTGCCAGCAGCTTAGATACGGGGGGCGATCAGCCCCAGCATTTT. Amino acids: CASSLDTGGDQPQHF.